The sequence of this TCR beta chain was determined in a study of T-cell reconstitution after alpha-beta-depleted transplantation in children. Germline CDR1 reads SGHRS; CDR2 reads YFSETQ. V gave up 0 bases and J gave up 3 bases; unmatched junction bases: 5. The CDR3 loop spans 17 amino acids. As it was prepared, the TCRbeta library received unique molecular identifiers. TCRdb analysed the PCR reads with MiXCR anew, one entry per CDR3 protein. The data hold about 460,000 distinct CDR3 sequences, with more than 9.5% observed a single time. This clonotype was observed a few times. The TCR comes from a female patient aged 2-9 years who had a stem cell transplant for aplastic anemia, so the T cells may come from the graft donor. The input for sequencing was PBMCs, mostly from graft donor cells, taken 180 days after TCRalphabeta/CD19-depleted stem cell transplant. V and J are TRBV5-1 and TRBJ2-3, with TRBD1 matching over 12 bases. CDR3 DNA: TGCGCCAGCAGCTTGGCTTCGGGACAGGGGGCGACAGATACGCAGTATTTT. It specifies CASSLASGQGATDTQYF.